Given below is one T cell receptor beta chain in context. The antigen remains unidentified. The data were taken from a study of T cell repertoires in cytomegalovirus infection. Study information: Through public TCR beta signatures, both CMV infection and matching HLA type were indicated.

MiXCR was run by TCRdb on the reads, yielding one entry per CDR3 protein. The sample lists around 500,000 distinct CDR3 sequences, 42% occurring once. Germline V gene data show CDR1 as DFQATT and CDR2 as SNEGSKA (reference sequence). V was clipped by 5 bases and J by 2 bases, with 12 bases between them. CDR3 size: 13 residues. J is TRBJ1-1 and V is TRBV20-1; D not resolved. This TCR came from a human donor in good health (CMV status not recorded). Some clones in this sample may be carry-over from other donors' samples. The input for sequencing was cultured PBMCs, taken from culture after CMV antigen stimulation. The CDR3, as DNA: TGCAGTGCTCCCGACGGGCTAAACACTGAAGCTTTCTTT. This sequence encodes CSAPDGLNTEAFF.